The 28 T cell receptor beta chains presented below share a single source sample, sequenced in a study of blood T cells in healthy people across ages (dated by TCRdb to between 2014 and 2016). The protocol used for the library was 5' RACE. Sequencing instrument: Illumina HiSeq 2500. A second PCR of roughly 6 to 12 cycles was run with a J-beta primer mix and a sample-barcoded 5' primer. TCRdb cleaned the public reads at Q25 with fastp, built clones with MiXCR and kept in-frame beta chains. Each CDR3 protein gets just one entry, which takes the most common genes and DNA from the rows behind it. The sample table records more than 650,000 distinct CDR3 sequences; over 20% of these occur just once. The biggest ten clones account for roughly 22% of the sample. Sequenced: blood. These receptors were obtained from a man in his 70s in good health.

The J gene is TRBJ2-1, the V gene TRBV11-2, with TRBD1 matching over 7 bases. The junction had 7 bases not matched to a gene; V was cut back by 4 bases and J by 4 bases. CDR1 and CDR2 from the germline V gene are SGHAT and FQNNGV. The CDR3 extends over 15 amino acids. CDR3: CASSSIRDSYNEQFF. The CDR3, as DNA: TGTGCCAGCAGCTCGATACGGGACAGTTACAATGAGCAGTTCTTC.

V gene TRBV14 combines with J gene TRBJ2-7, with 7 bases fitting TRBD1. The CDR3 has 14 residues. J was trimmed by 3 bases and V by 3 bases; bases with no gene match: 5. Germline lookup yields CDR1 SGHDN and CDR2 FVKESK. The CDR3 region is CASSQYTGVYEQYF. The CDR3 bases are TGTGCCAGCAGCCAGTACACAGGGGTCTACGAGCAGTACTTC. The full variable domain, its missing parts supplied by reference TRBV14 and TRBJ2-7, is EAGVTQFPSHSVIEKGQTVTLRCDPISGHDNLYWYRRVMGKEIKFLLHFVKESKQDESGMPNNRFLAERTGGTYSTLKVQPAELEDSGVYFCASSQYTGVYEQYFGPGTRLTVT.

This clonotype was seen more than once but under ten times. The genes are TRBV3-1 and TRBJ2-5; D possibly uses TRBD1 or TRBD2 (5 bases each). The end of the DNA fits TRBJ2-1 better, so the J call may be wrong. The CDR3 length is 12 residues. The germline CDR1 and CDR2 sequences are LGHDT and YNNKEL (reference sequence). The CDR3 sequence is CASSPQGVEQFF. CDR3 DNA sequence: TGTGCCAGCAGCCCGCAGGGAGTTGAGCAGTTCTTC.

The CDR3 bases are TGTGCCAGCAGCTTAGCATGGCCTAGCGGGAGGATTCACTACGAGCAGTACGTC. Protein product: CASSLAWPSGRIHYEQYV. The rearrangement links TRBV7-2 to TRBJ2-5, with 11 bases that match TRBD2. Near its end, the DNA agrees better with TRBJ2-7, so the J call may be wrong. The germline V gene encodes CDR1 SGHTA and CDR2 FQGNSA. The CDR3 runs to 18 residues.

CDR3 nucleotides: TGTGCCTGGAGTGTACCTCCAGGACTAGCTGAGGCCAAAAACATTCAGTACTTC. Translated, it gives CAWSVPPGLAEAKNIQYF. The chain has TRBV30 and TRBJ2-4; 8 nucleotides line up with TRBD2. J was trimmed by 1 base and V by 0 bases; bases with no gene match: 11. The CDR3 consists of 18 residues. Germline assignment: CDR1 GTSNPN and CDR2 SVGIG (reference sequence).

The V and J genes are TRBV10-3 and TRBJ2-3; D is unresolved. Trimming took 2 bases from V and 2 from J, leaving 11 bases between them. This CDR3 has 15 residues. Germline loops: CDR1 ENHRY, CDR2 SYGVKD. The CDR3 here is CAISELRPNTDTQYF. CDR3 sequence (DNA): TGTGCCATCAGTGAGCTCAGGCCTAACACAGATACGCAGTATTTT.

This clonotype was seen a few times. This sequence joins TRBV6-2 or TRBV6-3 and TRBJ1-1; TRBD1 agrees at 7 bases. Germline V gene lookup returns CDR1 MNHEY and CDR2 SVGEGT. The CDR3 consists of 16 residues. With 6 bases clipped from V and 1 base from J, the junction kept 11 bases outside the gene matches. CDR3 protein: CASRPPRGRRNTEAFF. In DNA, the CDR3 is TGTGCCAGCAGGCCGCCAAGGGGGCGCCGGAACACTGAAGCTTTCTTT.

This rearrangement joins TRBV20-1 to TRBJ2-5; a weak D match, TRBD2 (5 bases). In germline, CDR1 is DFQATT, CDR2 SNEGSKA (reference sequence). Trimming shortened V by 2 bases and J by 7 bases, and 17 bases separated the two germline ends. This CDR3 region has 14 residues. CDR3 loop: CSARTRTVDWTQYF. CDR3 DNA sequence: TGCAGTGCTAGAACCCGGACGGTGGACTGGACCCAGTACTTC.

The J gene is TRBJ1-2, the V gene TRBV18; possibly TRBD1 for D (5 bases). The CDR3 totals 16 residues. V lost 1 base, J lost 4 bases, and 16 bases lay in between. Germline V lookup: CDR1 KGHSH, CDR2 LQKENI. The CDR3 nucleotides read TGTGCCAGCTCACCACAGTGGATCGAGGGGACCTATGGCTACACCTTC. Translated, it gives CASSPQWIEGTYGYTF.

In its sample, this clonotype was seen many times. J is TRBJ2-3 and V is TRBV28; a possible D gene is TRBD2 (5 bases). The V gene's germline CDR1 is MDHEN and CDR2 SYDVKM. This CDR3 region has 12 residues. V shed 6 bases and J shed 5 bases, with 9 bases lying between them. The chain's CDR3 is CASRLGRDTQYF. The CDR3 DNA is TGTGCCAGCAGACTAGGACGAGATACGCAGTATTTT.

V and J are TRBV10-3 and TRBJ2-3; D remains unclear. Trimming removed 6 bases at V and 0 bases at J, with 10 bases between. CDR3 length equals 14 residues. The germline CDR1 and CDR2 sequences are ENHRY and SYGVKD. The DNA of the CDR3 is TGTGCCATCAGAGAAGGAACCAGCACAGATACGCAGTATTTT. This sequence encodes CAIREGTSTDTQYF.

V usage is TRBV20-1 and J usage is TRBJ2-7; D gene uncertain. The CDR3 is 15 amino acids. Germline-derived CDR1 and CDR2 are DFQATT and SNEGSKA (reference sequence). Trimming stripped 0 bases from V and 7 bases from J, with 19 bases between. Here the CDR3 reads CSARDPGLGPREQYF. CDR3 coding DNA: TGCAGTGCTAGAGATCCCGGCTTAGGGCCTCGGGAGCAGTACTTC.

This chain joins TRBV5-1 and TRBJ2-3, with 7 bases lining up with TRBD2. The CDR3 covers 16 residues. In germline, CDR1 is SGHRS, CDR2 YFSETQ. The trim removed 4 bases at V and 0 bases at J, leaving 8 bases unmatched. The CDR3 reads CASSLRGAGSTDTQYF. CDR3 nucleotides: TGCGCCAGCAGCCTAAGGGGAGCGGGAAGCACAGATACGCAGTATTTT.

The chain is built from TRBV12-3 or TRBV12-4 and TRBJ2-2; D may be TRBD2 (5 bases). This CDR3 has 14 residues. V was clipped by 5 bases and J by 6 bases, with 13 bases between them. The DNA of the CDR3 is TGTGCCAGCAGTCCCCGGGAAGCGGCCGGGGAGCTGTTTTTT. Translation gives CASSPREAAGELFF.

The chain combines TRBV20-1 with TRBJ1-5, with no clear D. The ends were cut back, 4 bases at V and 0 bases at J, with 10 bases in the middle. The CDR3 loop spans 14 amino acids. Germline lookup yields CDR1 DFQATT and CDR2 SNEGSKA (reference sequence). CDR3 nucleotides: TGCAGTGCTAACGGGGAAATTAGCAATCAGCCCCAGCATTTT. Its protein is CSANGEISNQPQHF.

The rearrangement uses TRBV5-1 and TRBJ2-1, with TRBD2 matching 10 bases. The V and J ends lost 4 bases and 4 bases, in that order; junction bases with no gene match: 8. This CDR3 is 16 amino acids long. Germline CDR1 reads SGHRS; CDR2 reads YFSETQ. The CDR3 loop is CASSPSAGGQYNEQFF. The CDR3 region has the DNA TGCGCCAGCAGCCCCTCAGCGGGGGGGCAGTACAATGAGCAGTTCTTC.

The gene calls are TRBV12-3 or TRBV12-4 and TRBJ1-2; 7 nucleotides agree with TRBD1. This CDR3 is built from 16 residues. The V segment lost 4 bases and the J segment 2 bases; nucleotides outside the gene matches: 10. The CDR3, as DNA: TGTGCCAGCAGTTCTGGACAGGCGAAGACGAACTATGGCTACACCTTC. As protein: CASSSGQAKTNYGYTF.

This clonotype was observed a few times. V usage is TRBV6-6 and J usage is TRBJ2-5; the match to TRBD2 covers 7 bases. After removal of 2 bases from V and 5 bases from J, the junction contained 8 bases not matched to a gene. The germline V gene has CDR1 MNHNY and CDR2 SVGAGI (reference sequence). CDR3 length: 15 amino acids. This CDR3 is CASSYPGTIGETQYF. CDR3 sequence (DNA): TGTGCCAGCAGTTACCCCGGGACTATCGGGGAGACCCAGTACTTC.

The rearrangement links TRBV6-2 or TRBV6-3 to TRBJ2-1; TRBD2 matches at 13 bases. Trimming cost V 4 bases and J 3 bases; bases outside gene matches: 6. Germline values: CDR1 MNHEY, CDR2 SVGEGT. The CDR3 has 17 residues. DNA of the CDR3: TGTGCCAGCAGTTCAGCCGGGACTAGCGGGGTCTACAATGAGCAGTTCTTC. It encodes CASSSAGTSGVYNEQFF.

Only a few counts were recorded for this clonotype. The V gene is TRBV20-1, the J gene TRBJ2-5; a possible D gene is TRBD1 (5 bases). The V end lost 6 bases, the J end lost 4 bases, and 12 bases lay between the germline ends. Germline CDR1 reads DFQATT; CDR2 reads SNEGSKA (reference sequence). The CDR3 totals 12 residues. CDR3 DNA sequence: TGCAGTGCGAAGAAGGGGCGAGAGACCCAGTACTTC. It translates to CSAKKGRETQYF.

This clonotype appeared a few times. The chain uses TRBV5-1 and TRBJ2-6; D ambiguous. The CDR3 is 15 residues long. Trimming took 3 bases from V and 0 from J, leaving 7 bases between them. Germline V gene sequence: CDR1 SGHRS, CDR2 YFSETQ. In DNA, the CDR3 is TGCGCCAGCAGCTCAAGTATCTCTGGGGCCAACGTCCTGACTTTC. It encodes CASSSSISGANVLTF.

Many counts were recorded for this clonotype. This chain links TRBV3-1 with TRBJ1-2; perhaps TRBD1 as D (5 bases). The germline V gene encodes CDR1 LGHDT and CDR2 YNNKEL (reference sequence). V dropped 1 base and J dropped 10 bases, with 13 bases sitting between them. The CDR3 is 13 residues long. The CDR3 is CASSQADTGAYTF. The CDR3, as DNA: TGTGCCAGCAGCCAAGCGGACACCGGCGCCTACACCTTC. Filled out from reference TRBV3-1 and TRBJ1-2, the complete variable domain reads DTAVSQTPKYLVTQMGNDKSIKCEQNLGHDTMYWYKQDSKKFLKIMFSYNNKELIINETVPNRFSPKSPDKAHLNLHINSLELGDSAVYFCASSQADTGAYTFGSGTRLTVV.

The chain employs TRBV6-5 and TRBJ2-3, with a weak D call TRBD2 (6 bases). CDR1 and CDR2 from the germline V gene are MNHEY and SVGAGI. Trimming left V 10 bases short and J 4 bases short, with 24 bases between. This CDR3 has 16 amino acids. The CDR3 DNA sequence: TGTGCCACTTTTACGGGAGATCCCGGCACGGCAGATACGCAGTATTTT. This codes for CATFTGDPGTADTQYF.

The CDR3 here is CASSRTTGGGGTEAFF. CDR3 sequence (DNA): TGTGCCAGCAGCCGGACCACAGGGGGTGGCGGCACTGAAGCTTTCTTT. The rearrangement joins TRBV5-5 to TRBJ1-1; the match to TRBD1 covers 8 bases. Looked up from germline, CDR1 is SGHKS and CDR2 is YYEKEE (reference sequence). CDR3 length: 16 amino acids. The junction had 12 bases not matched to a gene; V was cut back by 4 bases and J by 4 bases.

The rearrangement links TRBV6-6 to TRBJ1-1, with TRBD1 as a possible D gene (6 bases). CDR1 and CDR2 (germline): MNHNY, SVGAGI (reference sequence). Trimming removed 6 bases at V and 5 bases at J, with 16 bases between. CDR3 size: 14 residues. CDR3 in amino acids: CASRRTDRRTEAFF. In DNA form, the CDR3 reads TGTGCCAGCAGGAGGACAGATCGTCGGACTGAAGCTTTCTTT.

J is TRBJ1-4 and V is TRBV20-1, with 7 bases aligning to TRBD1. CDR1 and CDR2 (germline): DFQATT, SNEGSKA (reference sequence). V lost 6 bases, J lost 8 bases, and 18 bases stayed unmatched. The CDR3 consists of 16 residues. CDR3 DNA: TGCAGTGCCGACCAGGTCGGGGCAGGGGGAATGGAAAAACTGTTTTTT. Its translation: CSADQVGAGGMEKLFF.

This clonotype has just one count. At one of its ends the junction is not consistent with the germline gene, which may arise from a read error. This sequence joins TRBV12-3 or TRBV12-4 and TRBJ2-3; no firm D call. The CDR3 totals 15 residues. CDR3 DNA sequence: TGTGCCAGCAGCTCCTCAAGACAATTCACAGATGCGCAGTATTTT. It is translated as CASSSSRQFTDAQYF.

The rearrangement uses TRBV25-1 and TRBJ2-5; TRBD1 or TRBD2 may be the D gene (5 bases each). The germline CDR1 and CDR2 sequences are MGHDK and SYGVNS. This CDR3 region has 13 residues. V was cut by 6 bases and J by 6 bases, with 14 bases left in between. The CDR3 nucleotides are TGTGCCAGCAGGAAAGAGGGGTCGAAGACCCAGTACTTC. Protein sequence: CASRKEGSKTQYF.